A single count supports the clone carrying this TCR beta chain. Its cognate antigen is unknown. If no ophthalmopathy progression occurred within 18 months, Graves' hyperthyroidism was stable. Newly diagnosed hyperthyroidism, duration under 2 months, in patients aged 18 to 65. Uncontrolled infection, other autoimmune disease, pregnancy and lactation each barred patients from inclusion. Amplification yielded TCR beta CDR3 regions, with RNA transcripts as the source. The TCR CDR3 was amplified in a first-round RT-PCR using the HTBI primer set. TCRdb re-derived calls from the multiplex PCR reads in MiXCR, one entry per CDR3 protein. The sample holds just over 550,000 distinct CDR3 sequences, about half seen once. These data originate in a study of T cells in Graves' hyperthyroidism and ophthalmopathy. Overall study results and limits: Ophthalmopathy, which appeared later, was predicted by the model a median about 6 months before onset.

J was trimmed by 4 bases and V by 4 bases; bases with no gene match: 0. The germline gives CDR1 ENHRY, CDR2 SYGVKD. The CDR3 has 14 residues. Sequencing was performed on peripheral blood or thyroid tissue (not recorded which). The sequence was collected from a woman between 18 and 30 years old with Graves' hyperthyroidism. V is TRBV10-3 and J is TRBJ2-3, with TRBD2 matching over 12 bases. Written as DNA, the CDR3 is TGTGCCATCAGTGGGACTAGCGGGGCAGATACGCAGTATTTT. Its translation: CAISGTSGADTQYF.